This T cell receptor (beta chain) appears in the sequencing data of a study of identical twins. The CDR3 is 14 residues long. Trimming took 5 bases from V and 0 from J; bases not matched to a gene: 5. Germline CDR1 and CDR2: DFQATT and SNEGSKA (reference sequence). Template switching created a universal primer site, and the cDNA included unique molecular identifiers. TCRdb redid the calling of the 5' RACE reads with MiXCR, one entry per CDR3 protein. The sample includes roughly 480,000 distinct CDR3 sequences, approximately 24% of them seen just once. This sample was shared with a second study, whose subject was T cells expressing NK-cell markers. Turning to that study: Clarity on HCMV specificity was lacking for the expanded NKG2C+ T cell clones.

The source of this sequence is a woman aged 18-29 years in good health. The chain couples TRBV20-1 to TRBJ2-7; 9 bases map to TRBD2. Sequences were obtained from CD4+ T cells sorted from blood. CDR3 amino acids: CSALASGISYEQYF. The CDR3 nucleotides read TGCAGTGCTTTAGCTAGCGGGATCTCCTACGAGCAGTACTTC.